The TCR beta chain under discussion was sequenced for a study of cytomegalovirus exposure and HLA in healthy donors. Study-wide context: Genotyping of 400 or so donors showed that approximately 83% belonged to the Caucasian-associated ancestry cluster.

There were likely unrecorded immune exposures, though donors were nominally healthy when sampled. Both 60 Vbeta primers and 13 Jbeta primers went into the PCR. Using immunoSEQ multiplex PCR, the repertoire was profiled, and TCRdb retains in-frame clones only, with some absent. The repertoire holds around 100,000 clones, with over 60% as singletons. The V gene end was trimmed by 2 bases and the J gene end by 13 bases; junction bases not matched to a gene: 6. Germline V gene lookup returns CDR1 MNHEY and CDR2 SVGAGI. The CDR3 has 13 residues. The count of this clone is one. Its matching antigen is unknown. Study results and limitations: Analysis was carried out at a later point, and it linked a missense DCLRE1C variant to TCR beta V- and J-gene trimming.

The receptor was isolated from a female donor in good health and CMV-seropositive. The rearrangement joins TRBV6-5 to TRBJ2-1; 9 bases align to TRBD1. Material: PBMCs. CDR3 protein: CASSYIGTGKQFF. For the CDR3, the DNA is TGTGCCAGCAGTTACATCGGGACAGGGAAACAGTTCTTC.